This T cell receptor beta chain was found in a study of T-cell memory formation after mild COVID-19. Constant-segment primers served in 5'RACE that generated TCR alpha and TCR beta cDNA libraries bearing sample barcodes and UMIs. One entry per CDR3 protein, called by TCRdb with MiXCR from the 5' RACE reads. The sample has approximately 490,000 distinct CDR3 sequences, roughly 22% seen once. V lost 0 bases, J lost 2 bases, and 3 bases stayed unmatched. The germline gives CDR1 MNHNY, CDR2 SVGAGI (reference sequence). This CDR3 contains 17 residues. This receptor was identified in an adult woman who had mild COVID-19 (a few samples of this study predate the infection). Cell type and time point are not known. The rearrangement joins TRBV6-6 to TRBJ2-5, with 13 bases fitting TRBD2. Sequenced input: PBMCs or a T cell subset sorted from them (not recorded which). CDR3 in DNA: TGTGCCAGCAGTTACTCCTGGACTAGCGGGGGACAAGAGACCCAGTACTTC. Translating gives CASSYSWTSGGQETQYF.